Listed here are 19 T cell receptor beta chains from one sample, sequenced in a study of beta chain features in type 1 diabetes. The entirety of the isolated RNA underwent reverse transcription, so expressed TCRB transcripts were sequenced. Sequencing used immunoSEQ multiplex PCR; TCRdb keeps in-frame clones, though not all of them. The sample has under 800,000 clones; roughly a sixth are singletons. What was sequenced was naive CD4+ T cells from blood. These receptors were collected from a man between 18 and 35 years old in good health.

The chain employs TRBV5-6 and TRBJ1-1, with TRBD1 matching 8 bases. The CDR3 loop spans 15 amino acids. Trimming removed 7 bases from V and 11 bases from J; junction bases left unmatched: 19. Germline V gene lookup returns CDR1 SGHDT and CDR2 YYEEEE. The CDR3 here is CASVLRQGSFQGAFF. The CDR3, as DNA: TGTGCCAGCGTCTTGCGACAGGGGTCCTTTCAGGGGGCTTTCTTT.

This clone was picked up one time. The gene calls are TRBV9 and TRBJ1-6; D gene ambiguous. The CDR3 has 14 residues. V lost 1 base, J lost 7 bases, and 9 bases lay in between. The germline gives CDR1 SGDLS, CDR2 YYNGEE. The CDR3 loop reads CASSVPGLNSPLHF. The CDR3 coding sequence is TGTGCCAGCAGCGTACCAGGACTCAATTCACCCCTCCACTTT.

This clone appeared a few times. The sample holds other DNA sequences that translate to the same CDR3. The rearrangement links TRBV5-1 to TRBJ2-7; 7 bases are shared with TRBD1. CDR1 and CDR2 (germline): SGHRS, YFSETQ. This CDR3 comprises 14 residues. With V trimmed by 0 bases and J by 2 bases, 2 bases remained unmatched. The CDR3 DNA sequence: TGCGCCAGCAGCTTGGGGCAGGGGGCCTACGAGCAGTACTTC. This sequence encodes CASSLGQGAYEQYF.

This clone turned up a few times. The genes are TRBV7-2 and TRBJ2-1; D call uncertain. V was clipped by 5 bases and J by 4 bases, with 9 bases between them. Germline CDR1 is SGHTA and CDR2 is FQGNSA. The CDR3 totals 13 residues. This CDR3 is CASSGARYNEQFF. For the CDR3, the DNA is TGTGCCAGCAGCGGCGCTCGATACAATGAGCAGTTCTTC.

A word on this clone: The same CDR3 arises from other DNA sequences in this sample as well. J is TRBJ1-1 and V is TRBV9, with D hard to call. V lost 4 bases, J lost 3 bases, and 10 bases lay in between. CDR1 and CDR2 (germline): SGDLS, YYNGEE. CDR3 length equals 13 residues. In DNA, the CDR3 is TGTGCCAGCAGCCTGGGGAGGGACACTGAAGCTTTCTTT. Translation gives CASSLGRDTEAFF.

This clone was counted only a few times. CDR3 in DNA: TGTGCCAGCAGCACCGGACCAATGGGCTACGAGCAGTACTTC. Protein sequence: CASSTGPMGYEQYF. This rearrangement joins TRBV7-3 to TRBJ2-7; no definite D call. Trimming left V 5 bases short and J 3 bases short, with 14 bases between. Germline V gives CDR1 SGHTA, CDR2 FQGTGA. The CDR3 extends over 14 amino acids.

The chain couples TRBV7-2 to TRBJ2-1, with D uncertain. The germline V gene has CDR1 SGHTA and CDR2 FQGNSA. V was pared by 2 bases and J by 1 base, with 9 bases between. CDR3 length equals 15 residues. Here the CDR3 reads CASSLYQFSYNEQFF. CDR3 DNA: TGTGCCAGCAGCTTATACCAGTTTTCCTACAATGAGCAGTTCTTC.

The gene calls are TRBV7-2 and TRBJ1-1; D is uncertain. Germline V CDR1 and CDR2: SGHTA, FQGNSA. Trimming removed 2 bases at V and 4 bases at J, with 14 bases between. The CDR3 sequence is 15 residues long. CDR3 coding DNA: TGTGCCAGCAGCTTAAGGGTCAGGAGGGCCACTGAAGCTTTCTTT. Amino acids: CASSLRVRRATEAFF.

Points on this clone: Other DNA sequences of this sample code for an identical CDR3. V usage is TRBV28 and J usage is TRBJ2-3; no definite D call. V was clipped by 3 bases and J by 3 bases, with 4 bases between them. The germline gives CDR1 MDHEN, CDR2 SYDVKM. The CDR3 covers 12 residues. In DNA form, the CDR3 reads TGTGCCAGCAGTTTGAGGACAGATACGCAGTATTTT. It yields the protein CASSLRTDTQYF. Together with reference TRBV28 and TRBJ2-3, the CDR3 gives the full variable domain: DVKVTQSSRYLVKRTGEKVFLECVQDMDHENMFWYRQDPGLGLRLIYFSYDVKMKEKGDIPEGYSVSREKKERFSLILESASTNQTSMYLCASSLRTDTQYFGPGTRLTVL.

This clone appeared a few times. The chain has TRBV29-1 and TRBJ2-5; 7 positions match TRBD1. The V gene's germline CDR1 is SQVTM and CDR2 ANQGSEA. V shed 3 bases, J shed 0 bases, and the junction held 16 bases outside the gene matches. The CDR3 covers 18 residues. CDR3 coding DNA: TGCAGCGTTGAGAAGAAGGGACAGCTCCCTTGGTACCAAGAGACCCAGTACTTC. This encodes CSVEKKGQLPWYQETQYF.

The chain recombines TRBV5-1 with TRBJ2-1, with unresolved D. The length of the CDR3 is 13 residues. The germline CDR1 and CDR2 sequences are SGHRS and YFSETQ. The ends were cut back, 0 bases at V and 10 bases at J, with 11 bases in the middle. The CDR3 coding sequence is TGCGCCAGCAGCTTGGAGGCGTCCAAGGAGCAGTTCTTC. Its translation: CASSLEASKEQFF.

The chain joins TRBV25-1 to TRBJ1-5; TRBD1 agrees at 8 bases. Trimming removed 8 bases from V and 5 bases from J; junction bases left unmatched: 5. The CDR3 is 13 residues long. Germline assignment: CDR1 MGHDK and CDR2 SYGVNS. CDR3 residues: CASGQGDYQPQHF. CDR3 DNA sequence: TGTGCCAGCGGACAGGGCGATTATCAGCCCCAGCATTTT.

Concerning this clone: This may come from a read error, since a much larger clone is one base off. The chain uses TRBV21-1 and TRBJ2-7; the D segment call TRBD2 is taken from the table without a DNA check. TRBV21-1 corresponds to a pseudogene. The CDR3 totals 16 residues. DNA for the CDR3: TGTGCCAGGGCACGGACTAGCGGGTTGGGGGCCTACGAGCAGTACTTC. It yields the protein CARARTSGLGAYEQYF.

The CDR3 coding sequence is TGTGCCAGCAGCATGGGACTAGCGTCGTACAATGAGCAGTTCTTC. This gives the protein CASSMGLASYNEQFF. V and J are TRBV11-2 and TRBJ2-1; 10 bases fit TRBD2. CDR1 and CDR2 from the germline V gene are SGHAT and FQNNGV. This CDR3 contains 15 residues. V lost 5 bases, J lost 4 bases, and 5 bases stayed unmatched.

V gene TRBV5-4 combines with J gene TRBJ1-1; possibly TRBD1 for D (5 bases). CDR1 and CDR2 (germline): SGHNT, YYREEE (reference sequence). The CDR3 runs to 14 residues. Trimming cost V 1 base and J 4 bases, with 11 bases left between them. CDR3 region: CASSLFGGITEAFF. The CDR3 region has the DNA TGTGCCAGCAGCTTGTTCGGGGGAATCACTGAAGCTTTCTTT.

J is TRBJ1-3 and V is TRBV28; 10 nucleotides match TRBD1. CDR3 size: 14 residues. The junction had 4 bases not matched to a gene; V was cut back by 4 bases and J by 7 bases. Germline lookup yields CDR1 MDHEN and CDR2 SYDVKM. The CDR3 bases are TGTGCCAGCAGTTACCGGGACAGGGGTAACACCATATATTTT. Translated: CASSYRDRGNTIYF. Together with reference TRBV28 and TRBJ1-3, the CDR3 gives the full variable domain: DVKVTQSSRYLVKRTGEKVFLECVQDMDHENMFWYRQDPGLGLRLIYFSYDVKMKEKGDIPEGYSVSREKKERFSLILESASTNQTSMYLCASSYRDRGNTIYFGEGSWLTVV.

The V and J genes are TRBV15 and TRBJ2-1; the D gene is possibly TRBD2 (5 bases). Germline CDR1 and CDR2: LNHNV and YYDKDF (reference sequence). The CDR3 is made up of 15 amino acids. Trimming stripped 3 bases from V and 3 bases from J, with 12 bases between. The CDR3 DNA is TGTGCCACCAGCAGGAGAGGACTCTTCTACAATGAGCAGTTCTTC. Protein sequence: CATSRRGLFYNEQFF.

In its sample, this clone was seen a few times. The chain has TRBV7-2 and TRBJ2-5; D is possibly TRBD1 (6 bases). V lost 5 bases and J lost 2, with 12 bases in between. The germline V gene encodes CDR1 SGHTA and CDR2 FQGNSA. The CDR3 is 14 residues long. The chain's CDR3 is CASSPPGVQETQYF. CDR3 coding DNA: TGTGCCAGCAGCCCCCCAGGGGTTCAAGAGACCCAGTACTTC.

This clone was detected only a few times. The CDR3 region has the DNA TGTGCCAGCAGCCCTGGTACTAGCGGGAGTACAGAGACCCAGTACTTC. It codes for CASSPGTSGSTETQYF. The V gene is TRBV7-2, the J gene TRBJ2-5, with 11 positions matching TRBD2. The trim removed 5 bases at V and 4 bases at J, leaving 9 bases unmatched. The germline CDR1 and CDR2 sequences are SGHTA and FQGNSA. The CDR3 length is 16 residues.